The 31 T cell receptor beta chains below come from one sample, sequenced in a study of blood T cells in healthy people across ages (dated by TCRdb to about 2015). The library came from 5' RACE. The run used an Illumina HiSeq 2500. A second roughly 6 to 12 cycle PCR used a sample-barcoded 5' primer and a J-beta primer mix. Using fastp trimming at Q25 and MiXCR clonotype assembly, TCRdb reanalyzed the public sequencing data and kept in-frame beta chains. Each CDR3 protein gets just one entry, which takes the most common genes and DNA from the rows behind it. The sample table shows over 950,000 distinct CDR3 sequences, and 35% to 40% are seen once. The ten largest clones add up to approximately 14% of the sample. Source material: blood. Receptors were obtained from a man aged 18 to 30 in good health.

The V and J genes are TRBV7-2 and TRBJ2-3; D is ambiguous. V was pared by 8 bases and J by 5 bases, with 14 bases between. The CDR3 spans 13 residues. Germline-derived CDR1 and CDR2 are SGHTA and FQGNSA. The CDR3 DNA reads TGTGCCAGCTCTACCGCTCTCCGAGATACGCAGTATTTT. It is translated as CASSTALRDTQYF.

CDR3: CASSPLDRPNHEQYF. For the CDR3, the DNA is TGTGCCAGCTCACCCCTTGACCGACCCAACCACGAGCAGTACTTC. The gene calls are TRBV18 and TRBJ2-7; D remains unclear. The CDR3 consists of 15 residues. Trimming took 3 bases from V and 5 from J, leaving 17 bases between them. CDR1 KGHSH and CDR2 LQKENI come from the germline V gene.

The V call is TRBV20-1, the J call TRBJ2-4; D unclear. The V end lost 2 bases, the J end lost 0 bases, and 5 bases lay between the germline ends. Germline V lookup: CDR1 DFQATT, CDR2 SNEGSKA (reference sequence). There are 13 residues in the CDR3. CDR3 DNA sequence: TGCAGTGCTAGACATCTAGCCAAAAACATTCAGTACTTC. Translating it yields CSARHLAKNIQYF.

The chain links TRBV20-1 to TRBJ1-1; D gene unclear. Germline loops: CDR1 DFQATT, CDR2 SNEGSKA (reference sequence). V lost 6 bases to trimming and J lost 6 bases, with 17 bases between them. The CDR3 is 13 amino acids. CDR3 loop: CSAALSLHAEAFF. The DNA for the CDR3 is TGCAGTGCCGCCCTCTCGCTGCACGCTGAAGCTTTCTTT.

This clonotype has only a few counts. V usage is TRBV20-1 and J usage is TRBJ1-6, with D perhaps matching TRBD1 (5 bases). In germline, CDR1 is DFQATT, CDR2 SNEGSKA (reference sequence). V was clipped by 6 bases and J by 2 bases, with 14 bases between them. There are 15 residues in the CDR3. The CDR3 nucleotides are TGCAGTGCCCTGGACACCTCGCCCTATAATTCACCCCTCCACTTT. This encodes CSALDTSPYNSPLHF.

This chain joins TRBV20-1 and TRBJ2-7; TRBD2 might be the D (6 bases). The germline V and J ends were trimmed by 0 bases and 5 bases, with 17 bases remaining between them. The germline CDR1 and CDR2 sequences are DFQATT and SNEGSKA (reference sequence). The CDR3 totals 15 residues. CDR3 DNA: TGCAGTGCTAGAGAGGCAGTCGGGGGACTTGACGAGCAGTACTTC. The encoded protein is CSAREAVGGLDEQYF.

The rearrangement joins TRBV6-2 or TRBV6-3 to TRBJ1-1; maybe TRBD1 (5 bases). Germline V gene data show CDR1 as MNHEY and CDR2 as SVGEGT. The CDR3 loop spans 12 amino acids. V lost 6 bases to trimming and J lost 1 base, with 6 bases between them. The CDR3 loop reads CASRQANTEAFF. The CDR3 DNA reads as TGTGCCAGCAGACAGGCGAACACTGAAGCTTTCTTT.

This clonotype was found many times. V and J are TRBV6-5 and TRBJ1-5, with D possibly matching TRBD1 (5 bases). V dropped 6 bases and J dropped 1 base, with 7 bases sitting between them. The CDR3 extends over 13 amino acids. From germline, CDR1 is MNHEY and CDR2 SVGAGI. CDR3: CASSSGSNQPQHF. As DNA, the CDR3 is TGTGCCAGCAGCTCAGGGAGCAATCAGCCCCAGCATTTT.

In its sample, this clonotype was seen many times. The gene calls are TRBV10-3 and TRBJ2-7; no firm D call. V gave up 2 bases and J gave up 5 bases, with 10 bases separating them. From germline, CDR1 is ENHRY and CDR2 SYGVKD. The CDR3 is 13 amino acids. CDR3 amino acids: CAISEGTVNEQYF. CDR3 DNA sequence: TGTGCCATCAGTGAGGGTACAGTGAACGAGCAGTACTTC.

The J gene is TRBJ2-5, the V gene TRBV20-1; D gene unclear. This CDR3 is 10 amino acids long. Germline V CDR1 and CDR2: DFQATT, SNEGSKA (reference sequence). Trimming cost V 6 bases and J 5 bases, with 7 bases left between them. The CDR3 here is CSAFSETQYF. The CDR3 DNA follows: TGCAGTGCCTTCTCTGAGACCCAGTACTTC.

This clonotype was counted only a few times. This sequence joins TRBV28 and TRBJ2-5; D gene unclear. The DNA end favors TRBJ2-7, so the J call may be wrong. In germline, CDR1 is MDHEN, CDR2 SYDVKM. The CDR3 is 16 amino acids. The DNA for the CDR3 is TGTGCCAGCAGTTTGGGTTCTACGAACCGAAGGTACGAGCAGTACTTC. Translating gives CASSLGSTNRRYEQYF.

The rearrangement links TRBV9 to TRBJ1-1, with 9 bases lining up with TRBD1. This CDR3 contains 15 residues. The junction had 13 bases not matched to a gene; V was cut back by 4 bases and J by 9 bases. Germline CDR1 SGDLS, CDR2 YYNGEE. CDR3 DNA: TGTGCCAGCAGCCCGCAACCGGGACAGGGTTTTCAAGCTTTCTTT. It specifies CASSPQPGQGFQAFF.

Only a few counts were recorded for this clonotype. The chain links TRBV7-3 to TRBJ1-2, with 7 positions matching TRBD1. Germline V CDR1 and CDR2: SGHTA, FQGTGA. The CDR3 contains 13 residues. The V segment lost 4 bases and the J segment 7 bases; nucleotides outside the gene matches: 6. The CDR3 region is CASSYTGEVGYTF. As DNA, the CDR3 is TGTGCCAGCAGCTATACAGGGGAAGTTGGCTACACCTTC.

Only a few counts were recorded for this clonotype. This chain joins TRBV20-1 and TRBJ2-3; 10 nucleotides agree with TRBD1. CDR1 DFQATT and CDR2 SNEGSKA come from the germline V gene (reference sequence). This CDR3 has 14 amino acids. Trimming at V came to 5 bases and at J to 10 bases, leaving 12 bases not matched to a gene. CDR3 in amino acids: CSAGTGASRGSQYF. Here the CDR3 DNA reads TGCAGTGCTGGGACAGGGGCGTCACGGGGGTCGCAGTATTTT.

The chain is built from TRBV20-1 and TRBJ2-2, with D possibly TRBD2 on 6 matching bases. The CDR3 covers 13 residues. V lost 0 bases and J lost 6, with 8 bases in between. Germline CDR1 and CDR2: DFQATT and SNEGSKA (reference sequence). The CDR3: CSARDGGAGELFF. CDR3 in DNA: TGCAGTGCTAGAGATGGAGGGGCCGGGGAGCTGTTTTTT.

This chain joins TRBV12-3 or TRBV12-4 and TRBJ2-1; either TRBD1 or TRBD2 may fit D (6 bases each). The CDR3 has 20 residues. V was clipped by 4 bases and J by 3 bases, with 28 bases between them. The CDR3 DNA reads TGTGCCAGCAGTTCCGACAGTACCCATGGGTCGGGGGCGGACTACAATGAGCAGTTCTTC. As protein: CASSSDSTHGSGADYNEQFF.

This clonotype was observed a handful of times. CDR3 DNA: TGCAGCGTGGGGCCCGGGGGAAATCAGCCCCAGCATTTT. Its protein product is CSVGPGGNQPQHF. The chain recombines TRBV29-1 with TRBJ1-5; the D gene is possibly TRBD1 (5 bases). The CDR3 sequence is 13 residues long. CDR1 SQVTM and CDR2 ANQGSEA come from the germline V gene. The V and J ends lost 6 bases and 4 bases respectively, with 13 bases between them. The full variable domain, with the rest looked up from reference TRBV29-1 and TRBJ1-5, is SAVISQKPSRDICQRGTSLTIQCQVDSQVTMMFWYRQQPGQSLTLIATANQGSEATYESGFVIDKFPISRPNLTFSTLTVSNMSPEDSSIYLCSVGPGGNQPQHFGDGTRLSIL.

V is TRBV2 and J is TRBJ2-5; perhaps D is TRBD1 or TRBD2 (5 bases each). The DNA matches TRBJ2-7 better at its end, which makes the J call doubtful. From germline, CDR1 is SNHLY and CDR2 FYNNEI. CDR3 size: 16 residues. The CDR3 DNA follows: TGTGCCAGCAGTGCTACTACCGGGATCAGGGTCTACGAGCAGTACTTC. Protein: CASSATTGIRVYEQYF.

This clonotype was seen only once. This chain links TRBV4-2 with TRBJ2-2; D call uncertain. Germline V lookup: CDR1 LGHNA, CDR2 YNFKEQ. The CDR3 runs to 15 residues. The V and J ends lost 4 bases and 7 bases respectively, with 16 bases between them. CDR3 DNA: TGTGCCAGCAGCCCGAGGACCGAATGGGGCGGGGAGCTGTTTTTT. Encoded protein: CASSPRTEWGGELFF.

The chain links TRBV12-3 or TRBV12-4 to TRBJ1-2; a weak D match, TRBD1 (6 bases). Trimming stripped 5 bases from V and 4 bases from J, with 11 bases between. This CDR3 contains 13 residues. The CDR3 DNA sequence: TGTGCCAGCAGTGCGGTACAGGGCTATGGCTACACCTTC. Translated: CASSAVQGYGYTF.

This chain joins TRBV5-1 and TRBJ1-2; D is possibly TRBD1 (5 bases). Germline V gives CDR1 SGHRS, CDR2 YFSETQ. CDR3 length: 15 residues. V was shortened by 0 bases and J by 3 bases, with 12 bases between the two germline ends. The CDR3 DNA reads as TGCGCCAGCAGCTTGGCTGGAATAGGGGACTATGGCTACACCTTC. Its translation is CASSLAGIGDYGYTF.

The chain has TRBV7-8 and TRBJ1-4, with TRBD1 identical over 7 bases. Germline-derived CDR1 and CDR2 are SGHVS and FQNEAQ. The V and J ends lost 4 bases and 12 bases, in that order; junction bases with no gene match: 11. The CDR3 consists of 14 residues. This CDR3 is CASSSLTTGQELFF. The CDR3 DNA reads TGTGCCAGCAGCTCCTTGACGACAGGGCAGGAACTGTTTTTT.

The chain is built from TRBV20-1 and TRBJ2-1, with D hard to call. Trimming took off 4 bases at V and 3 bases at J, with 13 bases between the two ends. The CDR3 contains 14 residues. Germline values: CDR1 DFQATT, CDR2 SNEGSKA (reference sequence). The CDR3 DNA reads as TGCAGTGCTACAGGCCACGAAGGCTACAATGAGCAGTTCTTC. Amino acid sequence: CSATGHEGYNEQFF.

This clonotype was seen only a few times. V and J are TRBV7-9 and TRBJ1-4; D unresolved. The CDR3 has 15 amino acids. Per the germline V gene, CDR1 is SEHNR and CDR2 is FQNEAQ (reference sequence). The germline V and J ends were trimmed by 5 bases and 5 bases, with 15 bases remaining between them. CDR3 bases: TGTGCCAGCAGCGACCGGACCGGGAGAAATGAAAAACTGTTTTTT. Protein: CASSDRTGRNEKLFF.

This clonotype was counted between two and nine times. The gene calls are TRBV6-5 and TRBJ1-1; TRBD1 matches at 10 bases. This CDR3 is built from 12 residues. The germline gives CDR1 MNHEY, CDR2 SVGAGI. With V trimmed by 8 bases and J by 10 bases, 7 bases remained unmatched. CDR3 sequence (DNA): TGTGCCAGCGGGGACAGGGGTGGGCGAGCTTTCTTT. This translates into CASGDRGGRAFF.

This clonotype has a handful of counts. V and J are TRBV4-3 and TRBJ1-1, with 7 bases that match TRBD1. V trimming: 4 bases; J trimming: 3 bases; junction bases outside the gene matches: 2. There are 13 residues in the CDR3. Looked up from germline, CDR1 is LGHNA and CDR2 is YSLEER. This CDR3 reads CASSLGQYTEAFF. In DNA form, the CDR3 reads TGCGCCAGCAGCCTGGGACAGTACACTGAAGCTTTCTTT.

A few counts support this clonotype. The chain employs TRBV12-3 or TRBV12-4 and TRBJ2-2; tentative D call: TRBD2 (5 bases). This CDR3 has 12 amino acids. Trimming cost V 5 bases and J 7 bases, with 8 bases left between them. The CDR3 region is CASSHSDGELFF. The CDR3 nucleotides read TGTGCCAGCAGTCATAGCGACGGGGAGCTGTTTTTT.

This clonotype was picked up a small number of times. V gene TRBV20-1 combines with J gene TRBJ1-2, with a possible D match to TRBD1 (6 bases). Germline-derived CDR1 and CDR2 are DFQATT and SNEGSKA (reference sequence). This CDR3 region has 14 residues. The germline V and J ends were trimmed by 0 bases and 4 bases, with 12 bases remaining between them. For the CDR3, the DNA is TGCAGTGCTAGAGATCCGACAGGAGGCTATGGCTACACCTTC. Residues: CSARDPTGGYGYTF.

Concerning this clonotype itself: A clone one base away is much larger, so this may be a read error. The J gene is TRBJ2-7, the V gene TRBV27; 9 bases fit TRBD1. This CDR3 contains 17 residues. Unmatched junction bases numbered 17, after V lost 4 bases and J lost 7 bases. Germline CDR1 is MNHEY and CDR2 is SMNVEV (reference sequence). The DNA of the CDR3 is TGTGCCAGCAGTTCTCACCCGGGACAGGGTACCTACAATGAGCAGTACTTC. It translates to CASSSHPGQGTYNEQYF.

The chain links TRBV6-2 or TRBV6-3 to TRBJ1-2, with TRBD1 as a possible D gene (5 bases). This CDR3 is built from 15 residues. V was cut by 8 bases and J by 2 bases, with 18 bases left in between. Germline values: CDR1 MNHEY, CDR2 SVGEGT. Here the CDR3 DNA reads TGTGCCAGCGGGGCAGATACGTTATTCAACTATGGCTACACCTTC. This codes for CASGADTLFNYGYTF.

The sample holds a few counts of this clonotype. J is TRBJ2-7 and V is TRBV30, with 9 bases matching TRBD2. Looked up from germline, CDR1 is GTSNPN and CDR2 is SVGIG (reference sequence). This CDR3 contains 14 residues. The junction had 6 bases not matched to a gene; V was cut back by 0 bases and J by 6 bases. CDR3 bases: TGTGCCTGGAGTGTACGGGGACTAGCTGCCGAGCAGTACTTC. Translated, it gives CAWSVRGLAAEQYF.